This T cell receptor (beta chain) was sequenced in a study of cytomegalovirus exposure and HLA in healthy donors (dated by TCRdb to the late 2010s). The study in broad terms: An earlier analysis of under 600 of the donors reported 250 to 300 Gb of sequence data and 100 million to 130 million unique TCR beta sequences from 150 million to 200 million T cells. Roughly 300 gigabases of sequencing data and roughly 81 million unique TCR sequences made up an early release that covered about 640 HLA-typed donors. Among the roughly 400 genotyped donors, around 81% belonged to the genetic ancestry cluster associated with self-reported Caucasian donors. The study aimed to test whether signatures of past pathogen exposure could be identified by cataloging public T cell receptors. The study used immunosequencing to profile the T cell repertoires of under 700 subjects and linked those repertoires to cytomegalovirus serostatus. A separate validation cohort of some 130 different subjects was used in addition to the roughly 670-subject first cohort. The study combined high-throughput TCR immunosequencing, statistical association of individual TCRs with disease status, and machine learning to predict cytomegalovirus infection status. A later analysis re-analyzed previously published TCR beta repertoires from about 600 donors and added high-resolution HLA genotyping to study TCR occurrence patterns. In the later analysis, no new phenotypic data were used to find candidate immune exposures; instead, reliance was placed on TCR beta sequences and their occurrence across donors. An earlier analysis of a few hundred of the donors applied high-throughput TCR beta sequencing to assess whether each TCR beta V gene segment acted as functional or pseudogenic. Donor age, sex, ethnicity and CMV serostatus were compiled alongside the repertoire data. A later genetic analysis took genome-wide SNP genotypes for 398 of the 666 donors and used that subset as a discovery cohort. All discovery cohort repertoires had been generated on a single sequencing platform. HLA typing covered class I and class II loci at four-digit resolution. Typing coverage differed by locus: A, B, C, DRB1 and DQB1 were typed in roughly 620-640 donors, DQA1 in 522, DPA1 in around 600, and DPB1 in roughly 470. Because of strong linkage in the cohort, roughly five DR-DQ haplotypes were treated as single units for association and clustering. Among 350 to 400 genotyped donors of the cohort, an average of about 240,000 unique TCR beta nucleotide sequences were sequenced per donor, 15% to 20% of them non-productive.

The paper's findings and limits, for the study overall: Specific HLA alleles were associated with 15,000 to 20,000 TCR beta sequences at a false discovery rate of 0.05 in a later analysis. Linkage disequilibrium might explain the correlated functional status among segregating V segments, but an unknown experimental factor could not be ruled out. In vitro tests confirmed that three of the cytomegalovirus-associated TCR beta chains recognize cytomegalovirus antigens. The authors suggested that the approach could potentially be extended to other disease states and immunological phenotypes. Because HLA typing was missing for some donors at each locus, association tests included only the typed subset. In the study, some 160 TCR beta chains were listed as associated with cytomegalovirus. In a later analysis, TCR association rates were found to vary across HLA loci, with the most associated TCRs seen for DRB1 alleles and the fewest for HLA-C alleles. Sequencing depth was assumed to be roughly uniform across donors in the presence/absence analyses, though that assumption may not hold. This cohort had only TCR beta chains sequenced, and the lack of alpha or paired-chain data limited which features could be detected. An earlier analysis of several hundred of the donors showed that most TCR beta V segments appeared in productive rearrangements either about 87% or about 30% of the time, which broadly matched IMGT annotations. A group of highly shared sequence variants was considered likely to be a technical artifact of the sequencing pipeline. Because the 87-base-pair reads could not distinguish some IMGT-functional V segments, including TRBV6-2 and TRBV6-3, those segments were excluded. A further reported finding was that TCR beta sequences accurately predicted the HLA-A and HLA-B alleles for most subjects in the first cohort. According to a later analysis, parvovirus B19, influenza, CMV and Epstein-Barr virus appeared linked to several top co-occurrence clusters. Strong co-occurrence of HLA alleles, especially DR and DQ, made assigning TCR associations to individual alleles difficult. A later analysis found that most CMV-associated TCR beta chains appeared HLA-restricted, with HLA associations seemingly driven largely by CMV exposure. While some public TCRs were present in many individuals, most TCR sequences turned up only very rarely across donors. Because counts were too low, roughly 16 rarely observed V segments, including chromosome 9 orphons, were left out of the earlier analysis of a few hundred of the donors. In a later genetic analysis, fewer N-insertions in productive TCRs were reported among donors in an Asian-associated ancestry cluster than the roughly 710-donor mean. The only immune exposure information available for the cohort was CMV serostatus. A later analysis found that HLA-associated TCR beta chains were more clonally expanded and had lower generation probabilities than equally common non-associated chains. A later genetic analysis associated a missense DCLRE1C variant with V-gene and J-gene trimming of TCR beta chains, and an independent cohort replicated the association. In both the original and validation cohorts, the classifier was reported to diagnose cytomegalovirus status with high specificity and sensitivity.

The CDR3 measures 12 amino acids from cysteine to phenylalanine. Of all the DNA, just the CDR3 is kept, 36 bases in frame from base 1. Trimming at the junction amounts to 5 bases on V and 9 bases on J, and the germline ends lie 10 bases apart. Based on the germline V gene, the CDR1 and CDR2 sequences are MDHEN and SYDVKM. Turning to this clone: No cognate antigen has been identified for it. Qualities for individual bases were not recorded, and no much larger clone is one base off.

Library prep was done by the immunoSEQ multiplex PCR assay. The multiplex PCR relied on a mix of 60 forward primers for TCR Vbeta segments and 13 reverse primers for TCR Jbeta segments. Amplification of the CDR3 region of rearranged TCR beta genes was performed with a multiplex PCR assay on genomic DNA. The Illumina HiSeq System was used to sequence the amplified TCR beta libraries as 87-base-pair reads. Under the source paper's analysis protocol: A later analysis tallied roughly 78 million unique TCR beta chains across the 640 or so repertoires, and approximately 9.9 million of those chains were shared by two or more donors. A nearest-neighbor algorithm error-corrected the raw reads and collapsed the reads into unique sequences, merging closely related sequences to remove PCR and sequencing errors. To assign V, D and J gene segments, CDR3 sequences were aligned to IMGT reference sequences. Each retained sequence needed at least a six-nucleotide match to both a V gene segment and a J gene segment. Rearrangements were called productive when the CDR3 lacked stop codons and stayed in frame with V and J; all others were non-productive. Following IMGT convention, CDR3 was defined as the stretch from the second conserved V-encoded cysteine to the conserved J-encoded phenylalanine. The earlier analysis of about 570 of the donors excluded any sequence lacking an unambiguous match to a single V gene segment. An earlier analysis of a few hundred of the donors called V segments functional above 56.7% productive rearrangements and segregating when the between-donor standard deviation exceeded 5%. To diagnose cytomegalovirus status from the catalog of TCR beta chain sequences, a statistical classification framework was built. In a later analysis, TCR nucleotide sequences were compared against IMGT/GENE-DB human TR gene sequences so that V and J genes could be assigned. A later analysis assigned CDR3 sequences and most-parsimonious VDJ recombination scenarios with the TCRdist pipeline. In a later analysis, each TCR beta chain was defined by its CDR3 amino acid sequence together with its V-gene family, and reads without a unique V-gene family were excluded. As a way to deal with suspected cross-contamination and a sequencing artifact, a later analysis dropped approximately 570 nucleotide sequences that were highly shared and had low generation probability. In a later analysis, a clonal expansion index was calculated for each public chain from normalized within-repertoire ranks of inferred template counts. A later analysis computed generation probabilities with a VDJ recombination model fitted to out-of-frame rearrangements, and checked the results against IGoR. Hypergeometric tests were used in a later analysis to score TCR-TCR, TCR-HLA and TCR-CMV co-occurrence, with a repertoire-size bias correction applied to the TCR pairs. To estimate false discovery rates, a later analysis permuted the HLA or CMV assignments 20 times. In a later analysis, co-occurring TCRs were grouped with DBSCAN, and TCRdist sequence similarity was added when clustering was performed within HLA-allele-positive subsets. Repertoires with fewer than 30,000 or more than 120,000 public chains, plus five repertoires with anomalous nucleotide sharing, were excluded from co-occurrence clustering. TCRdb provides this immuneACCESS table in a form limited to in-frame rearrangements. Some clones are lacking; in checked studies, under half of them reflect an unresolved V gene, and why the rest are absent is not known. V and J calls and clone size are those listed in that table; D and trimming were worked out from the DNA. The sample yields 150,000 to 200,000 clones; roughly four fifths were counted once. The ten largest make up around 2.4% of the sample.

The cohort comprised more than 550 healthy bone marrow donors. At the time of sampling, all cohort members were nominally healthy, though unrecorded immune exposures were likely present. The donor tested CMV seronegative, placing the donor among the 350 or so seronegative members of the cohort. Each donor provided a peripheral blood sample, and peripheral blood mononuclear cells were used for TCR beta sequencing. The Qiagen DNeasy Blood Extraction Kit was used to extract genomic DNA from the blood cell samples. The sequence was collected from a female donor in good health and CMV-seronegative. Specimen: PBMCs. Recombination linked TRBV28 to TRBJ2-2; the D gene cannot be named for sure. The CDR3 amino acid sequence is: CASSPNVRELFF. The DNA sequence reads TGTGCCAGCAGTCCTAATGTAAGGGAGCTGTTTTTT.